Listed here are 32 T cell receptor beta chains from one sample, sequenced in a study of T cell repertoires in aging, cancer and after chemotherapy. Peripheral blood genomic DNA, not sorted cells or RNA, was the template. A mixed TRB-A/B primer pool amplified rearranged TRB by multiplex touch-down PCR. TCRdb called the multiplex PCR reads again in MiXCR, with one record for every CDR3 protein. Among some 7,000 distinct CDR3 sequences, roughly two fifths were seen once, and the ten largest hold 14% to 15%. Sequenced input: blood. Receptors originate from a human donor in good health.

This clonotype was picked up a small number of times. This rearrangement joins TRBV12-3 or TRBV12-4 to TRBJ1-2, with D possibly matching TRBD1 (5 bases). Trimming cost V 3 bases and J 3 bases, with 14 bases left between them. The CDR3 covers 15 residues. CDR3 residues: CASSFRAPTDYGYTF. The DNA of the CDR3 is TGTGCCAGCAGTTTCAGGGCACCAACAGACTATGGCTACACCTTC.

The rearrangement uses TRBV7-4 and TRBJ1-5; D may be TRBD1 (6 bases). Germline CDR1 SGHVT, CDR2 SQSDAQ. The length of the CDR3 is 17 residues. The V and J ends lost 3 bases and 4 bases respectively, with 19 bases between them. For the CDR3, the DNA is TGTGCCAGCAGCTTGGACCGGGACAAAAGGTTTAATCAGCCCCAGCATTTT. As protein: CASSLDRDKRFNQPQHF.

The rearrangement links TRBV19 to TRBJ1-2, with a possible D match to TRBD1 (6 bases). Germline-derived CDR1 and CDR2 are LNHDA and SQIVND (reference sequence). CDR3 length: 15 amino acids. V was clipped by 2 bases and J by 7 bases, with 17 bases between them. CDR3 in amino acids: CASSIPGAPGSGYTF. The CDR3 DNA reads TGTGCCAGTAGTATACCAGGGGCCCCTGGTTCTGGCTACACCTTC.

This clonotype was seen only a few times. The chain carries TRBV6-5 and TRBJ1-2, with unresolved D. The CDR3 spans 13 residues. V dropped 7 bases and J dropped 4 bases, with 13 bases sitting between them. Germline V lookup: CDR1 MNHEY, CDR2 SVGAGI. This CDR3 reads CASMDYHPYGYTF. Here the CDR3 DNA reads TGTGCCAGCATGGACTACCACCCCTATGGCTACACCTTC.

The chain uses TRBV6-5 and TRBJ2-1; D may be TRBD2 (6 bases). CDR1 and CDR2 (germline): MNHEY, SVGAGI. The CDR3 spans 13 residues. Trimming removed 6 bases from V and 4 bases from J, with 10 bases in between. The CDR3 DNA reads as TGTGCCAGCAGCCACGGGGGTTACAATGAGCAGTTCTTC. It codes for CASSHGGYNEQFF.

This clonotype was seen only a few times. This chain uses TRBV7-9 with TRBJ2-1; D may be TRBD1 or TRBD2 (5 bases each). The length of the CDR3 is 13 residues. Germline CDR1 SEHNR, CDR2 FQNEAQ (reference sequence). V gave up 4 bases and J gave up 9 bases, with 13 bases separating them. CDR3 loop: CASSWPRGREQFF. The CDR3 DNA reads TGTGCCAGCAGCTGGCCCCGGGGCCGTGAGCAGTTCTTC.

The chain links TRBV20-1 to TRBJ2-3; possible D gene TRBD1, 5 bases. Germline V lookup: CDR1 DFQATT, CDR2 SNEGSKA (reference sequence). V lost 2 bases and J lost 2, with 14 bases in between. CDR3 length: 15 residues. CDR3 amino acids: CSARPTEDNTDTQYF. DNA of the CDR3: TGCAGTGCTAGACCGACAGAAGATAACACAGATACGCAGTATTTT.

This clonotype has a single count. V gene TRBV12-3 or TRBV12-4 combines with J gene TRBJ2-3; possibly TRBD1 or TRBD2 for D (6 bases each). V was cut by 6 bases and J by 0 bases, with 13 bases left in between. The CDR3 extends over 15 amino acids. In DNA, the CDR3 is TGTGCCAGCAGCCCAAGGGGGGTTAGCACAGATACGCAGTATTTT. Translated, it gives CASSPRGVSTDTQYF.

The chain employs TRBV5-1 and TRBJ2-7, with D unresolved. The CDR3 runs 13 residues. The V end was cut by 0 bases, the J end by 2 bases, with 6 bases between. Germline CDR1 reads SGHRS; CDR2 reads YFSETQ. The CDR3 is CASSLDGTYEQYF. CDR3 DNA: TGCGCCAGCAGCTTGGATGGGACCTACGAGCAGTACTTC. The full variable domain, its missing parts supplied by reference TRBV5-1 and TRBJ2-7, is KAGVTQTPRYLIKTRGQQVTLSCSPISGHRSVSWYQQTPGQGLQFLFEYFSETQRNKGNFPGRFSGRQFSNSRSEMNVSTLELGDSALYLCASSLDGTYEQYFGPGTRLTVT.

The V call is TRBV30, the J call TRBJ1-5; 7 bases line up with TRBD1. The CDR3 totals 14 residues. V dropped 2 bases and J dropped 2; count of bases not matched to a gene: 3. Germline V lookup: CDR1 GTSNPN, CDR2 SVGIG (reference sequence). The CDR3 spells CAWSRDSGNQPQHF. In DNA form, the CDR3 reads TGTGCCTGGAGTAGGGACAGTGGCAATCAGCCCCAGCATTTT.

V gene TRBV15 combines with J gene TRBJ1-5; tentatively, D is TRBD1 (5 bases). Germline CDR1 LNHNV, CDR2 YYDKDF (reference sequence). The V end lost 1 base, the J end lost 6 bases, and 10 bases lay between the germline ends. The CDR3 covers 14 residues. The CDR3 here is CATSRVGPTQPQHF. In DNA, the CDR3 is TGTGCCACCAGCAGAGTGGGGCCCACTCAGCCCCAGCATTTT. Full variable domain (missing parts from reference TRBV15 and TRBJ1-5): DAMVIQNPRYQVTQFGKPVTLSCSQTLNHNVMYWYQQKSSQAPKLLFHYYDKDFNNEADTPDNFQSRRPNTSFCFLDIRSPGLGDTAMYLCATSRVGPTQPQHFGDGTRLSIL.

This clonotype was counted only a few times. This chain links TRBV6-5 with TRBJ2-5; unclear D gene. Trimming stripped 5 bases from V and 3 bases from J, with 13 bases between. CDR1 and CDR2 from the germline V gene are MNHEY and SVGAGI. This CDR3 comprises 14 residues. In DNA, the CDR3 is TGTGCCAGCAGTGGGTCAGTCCAAGAAGAGACCCAGTACTTC. Translating gives CASSGSVQEETQYF.

The J gene is TRBJ1-1, the V gene TRBV15, with D possibly TRBD1 on 5 matching bases. Germline CDR1 reads LNHNV; CDR2 reads YYDKDF (reference sequence). The ends were cut back, 1 base at V and 4 bases at J, with 13 bases in the middle. The CDR3 spans 15 residues. The CDR3 nucleotides read TGTGCCACCAGCAGAGTCCCCGGGGGGGGCACTGAAGCTTTCTTT. Its protein product is CATSRVPGGGTEAFF.

This chain links TRBV6-5 with TRBJ2-7; the match to TRBD2 covers 9 bases. V shed 6 bases and J 0 bases; nucleotides not matched to a gene: 9. The CDR3 loop spans 16 amino acids. Looked up from germline, CDR1 is MNHEY and CDR2 is SVGAGI. CDR3 nucleotides: TGTGCCAGCAGGGGGAGCGGGGGGTCGAGCTCCTACGAGCAGTACTTC. Translated, it gives CASRGSGGSSSYEQYF.

The V call is TRBV11-3, the J call TRBJ2-3, with 8 nucleotides matching TRBD2. This CDR3 is built from 16 residues. CDR1 and CDR2 from the germline V gene are SGHNT and YENEEA. Trimming took 3 bases from V and 0 from J; bases not matched to a gene: 5. The CDR3 protein is CASSLRGGGSTDTQYF. The DNA of the CDR3 is TGTGCCAGCAGCTTGAGGGGCGGGGGGAGCACAGATACGCAGTATTTT.

This clonotype showed up just a few times. CDR3: CASSEWGWGTGGNQPQHF. The CDR3 DNA reads TGTGCCAGCAGTGAATGGGGTTGGGGGACAGGTGGTAATCAGCCCCAGCATTTT. The chain links TRBV6-1 to TRBJ1-5; TRBD1 matches 8 bases. The J segment lost 4 bases and the V segment lost 2 bases, leaving 13 bases of the junction unmatched. CDR1 MNHNS and CDR2 SASEGT come from the germline V gene. The CDR3 consists of 18 residues.

The chain recombines TRBV24-1 with TRBJ2-3, with D possibly matching TRBD1 (5 bases). From germline, CDR1 is KGHDR and CDR2 SFDVKD. Trimming pared 7 bases from V and 0 bases from J, leaving 10 bases between. This CDR3 is built from 14 residues. The CDR3: CATSKGSSTDTQYF. The DNA for the CDR3 is TGTGCCACCAGCAAGGGGTCTAGCACAGATACGCAGTATTTT.

This chain connects TRBV6-2 or TRBV6-3 to TRBJ2-1, with 10 bases identical to TRBD1. The CDR3 totals 14 residues. CDR1 and CDR2 from the germline V gene are MNHEY and SVGEGT. V gave up 7 bases and J gave up 8 bases; unmatched junction bases: 8. The CDR3: CASKGTGEGDEQFF. In DNA form, the CDR3 reads TGTGCCAGCAAAGGGACAGGGGAGGGCGATGAGCAGTTCTTC.

CDR3 amino acids: CASSPGHLGYTF. CDR3 nucleotide sequence: TGTGCCAGCAGCCCGGGACACTTGGGCTACACCTTC. V and J are TRBV5-6 and TRBJ1-2; possible D gene TRBD1, 6 bases. The V gene lost 4 bases and the J gene lost 8 bases, with 12 bases spanning the gap. The V gene's germline CDR1 is SGHDT and CDR2 YYEEEE. The CDR3 length is 12 residues.

This clonotype was recorded a few times. This sequence joins TRBV29-1 and TRBJ2-1; no reliable D call. V was shortened by 4 bases and J by 5 bases, with 3 bases between the two germline ends. CDR3 size: 10 residues. Germline V CDR1 and CDR2: SQVTM, ANQGSEA. The CDR3 bases are TGCAGCGTTGCTGACAATGAGCAGTTCTTC. Amino acids: CSVADNEQFF.

This clonotype has just a few counts. This chain uses TRBV19 with TRBJ2-7; the match to TRBD2 covers 7 bases. The CDR3 runs 14 residues. Germline assignment: CDR1 LNHDA and CDR2 SQIVND (reference sequence). V dropped 1 base and J dropped 2; count of bases not matched to a gene: 2. Written as DNA, the CDR3 is TGTGCCAGTAGTATAGCGGGGGGAACCTACGAGCAGTACTTC. Protein sequence: CASSIAGGTYEQYF. Supplemented by reference TRBV19 and TRBJ2-7, the full variable domain reads DGGITQSPKYLFRKEGQNVTLSCEQNLNHDAMYWYRQDPGQGLRLIYYSQIVNDFQKGDIAEGYSVSREKKESFPLTVTSAQKNPTAFYLCASSIAGGTYEQYFGPGTRLTVT.

This clonotype occurred once. The V call is TRBV7-9, the J call TRBJ1-1, with TRBD1 as a possible D gene (5 bases). Trimming removed 5 bases from V and 1 base from J, with 14 bases in between. This CDR3 comprises 15 residues. Germline V CDR1 and CDR2: SEHNR, FQNEAQ (reference sequence). CDR3 bases: TGTGCCAGCAGCCCCCGGGGGGGATGGAACACTGAAGCTTTCTTT. This gives the protein CASSPRGGWNTEAFF.

A few counts support this clonotype. The chain has TRBV6-2 or TRBV6-3 and TRBJ2-1, with 10 bases fitting TRBD1. V shed 4 bases and J 2 bases; nucleotides not matched to a gene: 2. Germline V gene sequence: CDR1 MNHEY, CDR2 SVGEGT. This CDR3 has 15 amino acids. In nucleotides, the CDR3 is TGTGCCAGCAGTTCTGGGACAGGGGCCTACAATGAGCAGTTCTTC. It yields the protein CASSSGTGAYNEQFF.

V usage is TRBV12-3 or TRBV12-4 and J usage is TRBJ2-1; unclear D gene. Trimming removed 5 bases at V and 5 bases at J, with 4 bases between. The length of the CDR3 is 11 residues. CDR3 sequence reads: CASSGDNEQFF. CDR3 sequence (DNA): TGTGCCAGCAGTGGAGACAATGAGCAGTTCTTC.

CDR3 coding DNA: TGTGCCAGCAGTTGGTTTGGCAGGGTTATGACAGATACGCAGTATTTT. The encoded protein is CASSWFGRVMTDTQYF. This chain connects TRBV6-1 to TRBJ2-3; weak D call: TRBD1 (5 bases). Trimming removed 5 bases from V and 3 bases from J, with 18 bases in between. This CDR3 contains 16 residues. Germline CDR1 and CDR2: MNHNS and SASEGT.

This clonotype was seen a handful of times. This rearrangement joins TRBV4-3 to TRBJ2-5, with D uncertain. Germline V lookup: CDR1 LGHNA, CDR2 YSLEER. V lost 2 bases and J lost 4, with 8 bases in between. The CDR3 covers 13 residues. The chain's CDR3 is CASSQRVRETQYF. As DNA, the CDR3 is TGCGCCAGCAGCCAAAGAGTCCGAGAGACCCAGTACTTC.

The chain employs TRBV19 and TRBJ1-4, with a possible D match to TRBD1 (5 bases). Germline V gives CDR1 LNHDA, CDR2 SQIVND (reference sequence). CDR3 length: 12 amino acids. The ends were cut back, 3 bases at V and 7 bases at J, with 6 bases in the middle. CDR3: CASSMGVEKLFF. CDR3 DNA: TGTGCCAGTAGTATGGGGGTTGAAAAACTGTTTTTT.

V gene TRBV12-3 or TRBV12-4 combines with J gene TRBJ2-5; D tentatively fits TRBD1 or TRBD2 (5 bases each). The CDR3 extends over 14 amino acids. V lost 6 bases, J lost 7 bases, and 18 bases lay in between. Here the CDR3 reads CASSVGVDDGTQYF. The CDR3 DNA reads as TGTGCCAGCAGCGTGGGGGTTGATGACGGGACCCAGTACTTC.

A few counts support this clonotype. This chain joins TRBV6-2 or TRBV6-3 and TRBJ2-5; a weak D match, TRBD1 (6 bases). The ends were cut back, 6 bases at V and 11 bases at J, with 16 bases in the middle. CDR1 is MNHEY, CDR2 SVGEGT, per germline. The CDR3 is 12 residues long. CDR3 bases: TGTGCCAGCAGCCGAACCGGGACAAGACAGTACTTC. Translating it yields CASSRTGTRQYF.

The table lists this clonotype with a few counts. One junction end disagrees with the germline gene, perhaps due to a read error. The chain links TRBV20-1 to TRBJ2-1; 10 bases fit TRBD2. CDR3 length: 13 residues. The germline V gene has CDR1 DFQATT and CDR2 SNEGSKA (reference sequence). The CDR3 DNA follows: TGCAGTGCTAGAGCCGGGACTAGCGAGCGGCTGGTCTTC. Its translation is CSARAGTSERLVF.

The chain has TRBV12-3 or TRBV12-4 and TRBJ2-7; 8 bases map to TRBD1. This CDR3 contains 13 residues. The CDR3 loop is CASGVNDRGEQYF. CDR3 coding DNA: TGTGCTAGTGGTGTGAACGACAGGGGCGAGCAGTACTTC.

The V gene is TRBV5-6, the J gene TRBJ2-7, with 9 positions matching TRBD1. The CDR3 is 15 amino acids. CDR1 and CDR2 from the germline V gene are SGHDT and YYEEEE. Germline trimming cut 3 bases from V and 1 base from J; bases unmatched to any gene: 5. The CDR3 coding sequence is TGTGCCAGCAGCTCCCCCGGGACAGGGTCCTACGAGCAGTACTTC. Its translation is CASSSPGTGSYEQYF.